This TCR beta chain was captured in a study of HIV-infected patients and healthy controls. Antiretroviral therapy had run roughly three months, about 14 weeks, before follow-up blood collection. No cell fractionation was done, so the repertoire covers all unsorted peripheral blood T cells. Alpha and beta constant-region primers primed reverse transcription of 400 to 650 ng RNA. Separate chain-specific third strand synthesis with multiplexing indices produced the alpha and beta libraries. TCRdb independently ran MiXCR on the 5' RACE reads; one entry per CDR3 protein. Of about 6,600 distinct CDR3 sequences listed, over 7.5% are singletons. This clonotype is medium-sized within its sample. The sequencing here drew on blood, taken during antiretroviral therapy. The receptor comes from an adult with HIV infection.

The CDR3 protein is CASSLKTGENTEAFF. The DNA of the CDR3 is TGTGCCAGCTCACTTAAGACAGGGGAGAACACTGAAGCTTTCTTT. The V call is TRBV18, the J call TRBJ1-1; 8 nucleotides align to TRBD1. CDR3 length equals 15 residues. V was pared by 4 bases and J by 1 base, with 5 bases of the junction left unmatched. The germline CDR1 and CDR2 sequences are KGHSH and LQKENI. Variable domain in full (rest from reference TRBV18 and TRBJ1-1): NAGVMQNPRHLVRRRGQEARLRCSPMKGHSHVYWYRQLPEEGLKFMVYLQKENIIDESGMPKERFSAEFPKEGPSILRIQQVVRGDSAAYFCASSLKTGENTEAFFGQGTRLTVV.